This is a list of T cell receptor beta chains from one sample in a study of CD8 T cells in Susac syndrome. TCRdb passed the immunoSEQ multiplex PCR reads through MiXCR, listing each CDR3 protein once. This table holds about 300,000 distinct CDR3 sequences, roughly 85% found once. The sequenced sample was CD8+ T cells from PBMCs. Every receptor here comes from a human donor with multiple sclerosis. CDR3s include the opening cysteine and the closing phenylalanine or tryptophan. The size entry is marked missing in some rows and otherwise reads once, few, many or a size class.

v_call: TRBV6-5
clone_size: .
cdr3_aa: CASSYFNSHRTGSTEAFF

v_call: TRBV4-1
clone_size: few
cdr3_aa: CASSPWAAGPHEQYF

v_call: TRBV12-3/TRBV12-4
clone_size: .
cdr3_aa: CASSLSRGQGDINTDTQYF

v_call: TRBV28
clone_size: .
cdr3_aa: CASSPRPDRRYNEQFF

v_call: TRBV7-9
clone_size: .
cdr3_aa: CASRGLAGVTKIQETQYF

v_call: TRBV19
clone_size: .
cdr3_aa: CASSIDLPGHQPQHF

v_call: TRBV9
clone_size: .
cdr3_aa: CASSVVIGRTEAFF

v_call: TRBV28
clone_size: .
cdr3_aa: CASSGTVGETQYF

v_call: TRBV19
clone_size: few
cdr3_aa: CASSRLAVYNEQFF

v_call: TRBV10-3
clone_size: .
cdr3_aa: CAISDDQGASYYEQYF

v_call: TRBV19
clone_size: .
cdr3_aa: CASSMPSDYNEQFF

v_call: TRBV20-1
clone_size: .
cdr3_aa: CSARDRDSNQPQHF

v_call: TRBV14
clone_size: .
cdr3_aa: CASSPRWQVLYNEQFF

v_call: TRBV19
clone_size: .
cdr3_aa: CASSIAQNYEQYF

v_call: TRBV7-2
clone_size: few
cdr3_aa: CASSPNGGQTDTQYF

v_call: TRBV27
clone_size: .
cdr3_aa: CASSSGDIQYF

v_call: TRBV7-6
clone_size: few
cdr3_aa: CASILGDEQFF

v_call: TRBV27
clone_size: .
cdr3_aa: CASSLGRDGEQYF

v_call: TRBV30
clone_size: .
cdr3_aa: CAWSVLAGGGTEQFF

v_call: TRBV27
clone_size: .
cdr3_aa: CASTLSPGTDTQYF

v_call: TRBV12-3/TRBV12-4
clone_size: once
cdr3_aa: CASSLKGGWDQPQHF

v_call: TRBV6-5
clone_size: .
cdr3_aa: CASSGRQGVFYEQYF